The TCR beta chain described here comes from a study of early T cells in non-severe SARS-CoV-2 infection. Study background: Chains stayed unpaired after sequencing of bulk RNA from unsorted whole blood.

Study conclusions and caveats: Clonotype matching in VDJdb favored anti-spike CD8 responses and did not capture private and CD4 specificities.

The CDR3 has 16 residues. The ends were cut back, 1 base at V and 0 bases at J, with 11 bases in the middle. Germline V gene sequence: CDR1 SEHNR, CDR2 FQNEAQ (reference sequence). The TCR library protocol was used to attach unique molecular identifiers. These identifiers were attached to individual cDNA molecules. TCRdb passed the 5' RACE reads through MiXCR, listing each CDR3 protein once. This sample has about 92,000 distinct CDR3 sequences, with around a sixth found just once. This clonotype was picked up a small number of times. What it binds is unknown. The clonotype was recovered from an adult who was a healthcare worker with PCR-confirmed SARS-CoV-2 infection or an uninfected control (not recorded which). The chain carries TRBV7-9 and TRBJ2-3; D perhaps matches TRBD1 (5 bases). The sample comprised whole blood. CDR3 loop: CASSLGGGRSTDTQYF. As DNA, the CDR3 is TGTGCCAGCAGCTTAGGGGGCGGCAGAAGCACAGATACGCAGTATTTT.